This T cell receptor beta chain is from a study of blood T cell repertoires in COVID-19 (TCRdb year 2020). Context from the whole study: The collaborator samples originated in the United States, Italy and Spain and spanned the acute and convalescent phases of COVID-19. The prospective study material was composed of cDNA or gDNA derived from T cells, B-cell-depleted T cells, or PBMCs. Subjects who had been exposed to COVID-19, were actively infected with it, or had recovered from it provided the deeply sampled blood TCRbeta repertoires that made up the dataset. The repertoires were released in a freely available public database intended as a resource for research on the immune response to SARS-CoV-2. The samples were drawn from the first 160 participants of the ongoing ImmuneRACE study and from 950 to 1,500 subjects provided by 6 global collaborators. The sample metadata nearly always contained a de-identified subject ID, COVID-19 status, age in years and sex. Where available, HLA class I and class II types were taken from metadata supplied by the sample provider and were not determined by assay-based typing.

Collaborating institutions collected whole blood in K2EDTA tubes following their own protocols. For TCRbeta analysis, collaborator samples were shipped as frozen whole blood, as isolated PBMCs, or as DNA extracted from either sample type. V lost 7 bases and J lost 4 bases; the stretch between them is 16 bases long. The CDR3 runs 14 residues from the cysteine to the phenylalanine. Of all the DNA, just the CDR3 is kept, 42 bases in frame from base 1. CDR1 WSHSY and CDR2 SAAADI are derived from the germline V gene. The immunoSEQ Assay, a bias-controlled multiplex PCR, was used to amplify TCRbeta CDR3 regions from genomic DNA. In the source study's methods: Within the assay, amplification of reference gene primers was used to estimate how many nucleated cells each sample contained. To quantify the absolute abundance of each unique TCRbeta CDR3 rearrangement, sequence reads were collapsed and filtered. For each sample, productive Simpson clonality was calculated as the square root of Simpson's diversity index across productive rearrangements. TCRdb took this table from immuneACCESS and kept in-frame rearrangements with V and J called. Such tables lack part of the clones; where checked against another copy, unresolved V genes explain under half of the gap, and the rest is unexplained. From that table come the V and J calls and clone size; the DNA was used to work out D and trimming. For this sample there are under 200,000 clones; roughly 86% appear just once. The biggest ten clones account for roughly 3.5% of the sample.

This clone was seen a handful of times. Which antigen it targets is not known. Qualities for individual bases were not recorded, and no much larger clone is one base off. General conclusions and limits of the study: How much clinical and demographic metadata was included differed by source and by participant, and the metadata was provided uncurated.

The sequence came from a man between 65 and 79 years old with acute or convalescent COVID-19. The V gene is TRBV10-2 and the J gene is TRBJ1-1; no D gene is confidently identified. Source material: peripheral blood. The CDR3 protein sequence reads: CASTTDLMGTEAFF. The nucleotide sequence reads TGCGCCAGCACCACGGACTTGATGGGCACTGAAGCTTTCTTT.